Below are 11 T cell receptor beta chains sequenced from a single sample in a study of cytomegalovirus exposure and HLA in healthy donors. Primers: 60 Vbeta forward and 13 Jbeta reverse. Clones were read by immunoSEQ multiplex PCR, and TCRdb kept only the in-frame ones, dropping some. The sample comprises about 160,000 clones, roughly 76% of which are singletons, and under 1.5% rests with the top ten. Sequencing was performed on PBMCs. These receptors were collected from a man aged 60 to 75 in good health and CMV-seronegative.

This clone has only a few counts. The gene calls are TRBV10-3 and TRBJ1-6; 7 positions agree with TRBD1. The CDR3 is 14 amino acids. Germline CDR1 reads ENHRY; CDR2 reads SYGVKD. With V trimmed by 2 bases and J by 8 bases, 3 bases remained unmatched. Here the CDR3 reads CAISERQGDSPLHF. For the CDR3, the DNA is TGTGCCATCAGTGAGCGGCAGGGGGATTCACCCCTCCACTTT.

Concerning this clone itself: Other nucleotide sequences from this sample produce the same CDR3. The chain employs TRBV5-6 and TRBJ2-1; 13 bases agree with TRBD2. The CDR3 is 16 residues long. Germline V gene lookup returns CDR1 SGHDT and CDR2 YYEEEE. The ends lost 8 bases at V and 8 bases at J; junction bases unmatched: 13. The CDR3 region is CASSRGLAGVSDEQFF. The CDR3 coding sequence is TGTGCCAGTAGCCGCGGACTAGCGGGAGTTAGCGATGAGCAGTTCTTC.

V gene TRBV19 combines with J gene TRBJ2-3; 8 bases align to TRBD1. Germline V lookup: CDR1 LNHDA, CDR2 SQIVND (reference sequence). The CDR3 runs to 16 residues. V was pared by 4 bases and J by 4 bases, with 10 bases of the junction left unmatched. The CDR3 nucleotides read TGTGCCAGTAGTACCCCAGGCAGGGGGCGAGCAGATACGCAGTATTTT. This sequence encodes CASSTPGRGRADTQYF.

This clone was found a few times. A read error may account for a junction end that differs from germline. The chain is built from TRBV7-9 and TRBJ2-5; TRBD1 agrees at 12 bases. From germline, CDR1 is SEHNR and CDR2 FQNEAQ (reference sequence). The CDR3 contains 16 residues. In nucleotides, the CDR3 is TGTTCCAGCTCAGTGGGGGACAGGGGGCTGAGGGAGACCCAGTACTTC. This sequence encodes CSSSVGDRGLRETQYF.

This clone has just one count. The chain joins TRBV5-1 to TRBJ1-2; D might be TRBD1 (6 bases). The CDR3 has 14 residues. Germline values: CDR1 SGHRS, CDR2 YFSETQ. The V and J ends lost 4 bases and 2 bases respectively, with 12 bases between them. CDR3 nucleotides: TGCGCCAGCAGCCAAACAGGACAGAACTATGGCTACACCTTC. Its protein product is CASSQTGQNYGYTF. The full variable domain, in which reference TRBV5-1 and TRBJ1-2 provide the parts outside the CDR3, is KAGVTQTPRYLIKTRGQQVTLSCSPISGHRSVSWYQQTPGQGLQFLFEYFSETQRNKGNFPGRFSGRQFSNSRSEMNVSTLELGDSALYLCASSQTGQNYGYTFGSGTRLTVV.

The V and J genes are TRBV9 and TRBJ2-1; 9 bases are shared with TRBD2. With 6 bases clipped from V and 5 bases from J, the junction kept 9 bases outside the gene matches. This CDR3 is 15 amino acids long. CDR1 is SGDLS and CDR2 is YYNGEE in the germline V gene. The CDR3 sequence is CASNRLAGSHNEQFF. In DNA, the CDR3 is TGTGCCAGCAACCGGCTAGCGGGATCCCACAATGAGCAGTTCTTC.

The CDR3 reads CASSLNGGDSNQPQHF. The CDR3, as DNA: TGTGCCAGCTCCCTAAACGGGGGGGATAGCAATCAGCCCCAGCATTTT. The genes are TRBV18 and TRBJ1-5; possible D gene TRBD1, 5 bases. V was shortened by 6 bases and J by 0 bases, with 15 bases between the two germline ends. CDR1 KGHSH and CDR2 LQKENI come from the germline V gene. The CDR3 covers 16 residues.

The rearrangement links TRBV29-1 to TRBJ1-2, with a possible D match to TRBD1 (5 bases). The CDR3 runs 14 residues. Per germline, CDR1 SQVTM and CDR2 ANQGSEA. Trimming removed 5 bases at V and 3 bases at J, with 16 bases between. CDR3 sequence: CSVIQRGGDYGYTF. CDR3 DNA sequence: TGCAGCGTTATTCAACGTGGGGGGGACTATGGCTACACCTTC.

The V gene is TRBV7-9, the J gene TRBJ2-5, with D tentatively TRBD2 (5 bases). Trimming cost V 5 bases and J 4 bases, with 17 bases left between them. This CDR3 is 15 amino acids long. From germline, CDR1 is SEHNR and CDR2 FQNEAQ (reference sequence). CDR3 bases: TGTGCCAGCAGCCTTACTAGGACGGCAGGAGAGACCCAGTACTTC. It translates to CASSLTRTAGETQYF.

This chain connects TRBV7-7 to TRBJ2-1, with 8 bases that match TRBD2. The junction had 9 bases not matched to a gene; V was cut back by 5 bases and J by 3 bases. CDR3 length equals 16 residues. Germline V CDR1 and CDR2: SSHAT, FNYEAQ (reference sequence). CDR3 sequence (DNA): TGTGCCAGCAGCCCCCAAGCGGGGGCCAACTACAATGAGCAGTTCTTC. Translated, it gives CASSPQAGANYNEQFF.

The V call is TRBV18, the J call TRBJ1-5, with no clear D. CDR3 length: 15 amino acids. Trimming pared 5 bases from V and 2 bases from J, leaving 13 bases between. Germline V gives CDR1 KGHSH, CDR2 LQKENI. The CDR3 DNA sequence: TGTGCCAGCTCATCCCAGGAGGTGGGCAATCAGCCCCAGCATTTT. The encoded protein is CASSSQEVGNQPQHF. Filled out from reference TRBV18 and TRBJ1-5, the complete variable domain reads NAGVMQNPRHLVRRRGQEARLRCSPMKGHSHVYWYRQLPEEGLKFMVYLQKENIIDESGMPKERFSAEFPKEGPSILRIQQVVRGDSAAYFCASSSQEVGNQPQHFGDGTRLSIL.